The following is a T cell receptor beta chain sequence with its context. Its cognate antigen is unknown. The template for TCR beta VDJ and CDR3 sequence profiling was genomic DNA. MiXCR, applied by TCRdb to the reads, yields one record per CDR3 protein. The sample has 150,000 to 200,000 distinct CDR3 sequences, under 55% seen once. CDR1 is SGHAT, CDR2 FQDESV, per germline (reference sequence). Trimming removed 1 base from V and 7 bases from J; junction bases left unmatched: 9. CDR3 length equals 16 residues. The source of the sample is a study of CD8+CD57+ T cells in acquired aplastic anemia. Selection for sequencing was limited to patients who had shown CD8+CD57+ cell expansion by flow cytometry. Study findings and constraints: Any difference that existed in CD8+ Simpson's diversity between patients and controls was not significant.

The origin of this receptor is a human donor with aplastic anemia. Specimen: sorted CD4+, CD8+, or CD8+CD57+ T cells (not recorded which) from PBMCs. The V gene is TRBV11-1, the J gene TRBJ1-2; 10 bases map to TRBD1. CDR3 loop: CASSLGLPTGGLGYTF. CDR3 DNA: TGTGCCAGCAGCTTAGGGTTACCGACAGGGGGCCTTGGCTACACCTTC.